This T cell receptor beta chain was captured by sequencing in a study of Tregs in tolerant kidney transplant recipients. Whole-study findings and limits: No direct test of biological reproducibility was done here. Validation in larger populations is needed because few patients were studied.

To note about this clone: Its specificity is not known.

Measured with immunoSEQ multiplex PCR; TCRdb has only the in-frame clones, and not every one. This sample has about 56,000 clones, with around 83% found just once. Unstimulated regulatory T cells (CD4+CD25+CD127-), CD4+CD25- non-regulatory cells, CD4 and CD8 cells were FACS-sorted from thawed PBMCs. From germline, CDR1 is SEHNR and CDR2 FQNEAQ (reference sequence). The CDR3 is 16 amino acids. The V gene end was trimmed by 5 bases and the J gene end by 10 bases; junction bases not matched to a gene: 13. The chain is built from TRBV7-9 and TRBJ2-1; 11 bases agree with TRBD2. The sample consisted of CD4+ T cells from blood. The TCR sequence derives from a human donor in good health. The DNA for the CDR3 is TGTGCCAGCAGCACCCGACCGGGACTAGCGGTTAAAGAGCAGTTCTTC. Its translation: CASSTRPGLAVKEQFF.